This TCR beta chain was observed in a study of technical replicates of blood from four donors. V was pared by 4 bases and J by 4 bases, with 10 bases of the junction left unmatched. Germline CDR1 is SGDLS and CDR2 is YYNGEE. The CDR3 has 17 residues. Libraries were prepared by immunoSEQ multiplex PCR; TCRdb keeps only in-frame clonotypes and omits some of them. Of over 60,000 clones in the sample, 85% to 95% are singletons; the top ten hold 0.25% to 0.3%. Sequencing input: T cells isolated from PBMCs. V gene TRBV9 combines with J gene TRBJ1-4; 10 nucleotides line up with TRBD1. This TCR was recovered from a human donor in good health. The CDR3 region is CASSTPGQGPLNEKLFF. The CDR3 region has the DNA TGTGCCAGCAGCACCCCGGGACAGGGGCCTCTTAATGAAAAACTGTTTTTT.